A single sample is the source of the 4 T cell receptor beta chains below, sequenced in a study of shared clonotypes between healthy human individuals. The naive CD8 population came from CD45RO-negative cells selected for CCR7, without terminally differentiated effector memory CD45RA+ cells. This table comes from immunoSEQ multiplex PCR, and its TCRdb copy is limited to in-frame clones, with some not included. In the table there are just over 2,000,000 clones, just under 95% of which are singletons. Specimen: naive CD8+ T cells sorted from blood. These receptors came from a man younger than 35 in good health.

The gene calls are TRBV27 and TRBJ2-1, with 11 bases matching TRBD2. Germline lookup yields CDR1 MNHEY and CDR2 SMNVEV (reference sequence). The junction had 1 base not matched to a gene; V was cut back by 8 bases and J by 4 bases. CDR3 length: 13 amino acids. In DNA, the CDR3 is TGTGCCAGCGGACTAGCGGGTTACAATGAGCAGTTCTTC. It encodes CASGLAGYNEQFF.

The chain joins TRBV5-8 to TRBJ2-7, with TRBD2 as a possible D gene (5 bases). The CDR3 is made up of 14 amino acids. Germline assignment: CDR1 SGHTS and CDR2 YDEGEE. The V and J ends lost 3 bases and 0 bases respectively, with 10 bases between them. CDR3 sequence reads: CASSSLGASYEQYF. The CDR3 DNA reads TGTGCCAGCAGCTCCCTGGGAGCCTCCTACGAGCAGTACTTC.

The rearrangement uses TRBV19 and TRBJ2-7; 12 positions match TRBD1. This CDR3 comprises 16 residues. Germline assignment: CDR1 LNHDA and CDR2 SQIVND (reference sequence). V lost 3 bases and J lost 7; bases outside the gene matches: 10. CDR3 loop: CASSIWGTGGQEEQYF. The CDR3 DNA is TGTGCCAGTAGTATCTGGGGGACAGGGGGCCAGGAGGAGCAGTACTTC. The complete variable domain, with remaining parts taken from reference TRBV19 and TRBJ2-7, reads DGGITQSPKYLFRKEGQNVTLSCEQNLNHDAMYWYRQDPGQGLRLIYYSQIVNDFQKGDIAEGYSVSREKKESFPLTVTSAQKNPTAFYLCASSIWGTGGQEEQYFGPGTRLTVT.

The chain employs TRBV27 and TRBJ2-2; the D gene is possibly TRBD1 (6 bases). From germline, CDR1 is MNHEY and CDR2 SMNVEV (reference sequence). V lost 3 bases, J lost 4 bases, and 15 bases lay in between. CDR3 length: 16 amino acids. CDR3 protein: CASSLVGTPITGELFF. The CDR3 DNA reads TGTGCCAGCAGTTTGGTAGGGACACCGATCACCGGGGAGCTGTTTTTT.